This T cell receptor beta chain was sequenced during a study of blood T cell repertoires in COVID-19. This CDR3 contains 13 residues. With 6 bases removed from V and 1 base from J, the gap between germline ends came to 9 bases. CDR1 and CDR2 (germline): SEHNR, FQNEAQ (reference sequence). Measured with immunoSEQ multiplex PCR; TCRdb has only the in-frame clones, and not every one. This sample carries over 150,000 clones, roughly 79% of them seen once, and the ten largest clones take roughly 12%. This clonotype was obtained from an elderly woman with COVID-19, enrolled during active disease. The chain has TRBV7-9 and TRBJ1-2; TRBD1 might be the D (5 bases). Sequencing used peripheral blood. CDR3 DNA sequence: TGTGCCAGCAGAACAGACAGTAACTATGGCTACACCTTC. Its translation is CASRTDSNYGYTF. Full variable domain (outside the CDR3, taken from reference TRBV7-9 and TRBJ1-2): DTGVSQNPRHKITKRGQNVTFRCDPISEHNRLYWYRQTLGQGPEFLTYFQNEAQLEKSRLLSDRFSAERPKGSFSTLEIQRTEQGDSAMYLCASRTDSNYGYTFGSGTRLTVV.